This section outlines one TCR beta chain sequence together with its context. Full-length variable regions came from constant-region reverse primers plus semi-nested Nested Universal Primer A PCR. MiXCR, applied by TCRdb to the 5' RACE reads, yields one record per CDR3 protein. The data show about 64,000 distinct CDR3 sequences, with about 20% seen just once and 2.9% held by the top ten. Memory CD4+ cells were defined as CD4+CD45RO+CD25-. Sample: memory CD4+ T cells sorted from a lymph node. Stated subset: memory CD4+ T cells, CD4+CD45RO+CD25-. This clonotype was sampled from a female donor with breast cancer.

The chain's CDR3 is CASSLPGDMNSPLHF. As DNA, the CDR3 is TGTGCCAGCAGCTTGCCCGGGGACATGAATTCACCCCTCCACTTT. This chain connects TRBV5-4 to TRBJ1-6, with D perhaps TRBD1 (6 bases). The length of the CDR3 is 15 residues. Trimming took 1 base from V and 7 from J, leaving 12 bases between them. The germline V gene encodes CDR1 SGHNT and CDR2 YYREEE (reference sequence).